This T cell receptor beta chain stems from a study of early T cells in non-severe SARS-CoV-2 infection (dated by TCRdb to about 2021). Turning to the overall study: Because TCR sequencing relied on bulk RNA taken from unsorted whole blood, pairing of alpha and beta chains was not possible.

Library method: 5' RACE. Sequenced on a NextSeq 500. To correct for sequencing error and PCR bias, the TCR library protocol tagged individual cDNA molecules with unique molecular identifiers. Both TCR alpha and beta chains were sequenced, and tight co-correlation was observed between alpha and beta sequence abundances in each sample. The study's own analysis went as follows. V gene, J gene and CDR3 annotation of TCR sequences was performed with Decombinator V4. TCRs were defined as expanded if a significant change between any two time points was detected under a Poisson model with p below 0.0001. Abundances of TCRs were expressed as counts per million after normalisation to the total number of TCRs sequenced in each sample. TRAV1-2 paired with TRAJ12, TRAJ20 or TRAJ33 defined MAIT TCRs, while TRAV10 paired with TRAJ18 defined iNKT TCRs. A search of VDJdb, accessed on 1 November 2021, was run for TCRs annotated to CMV, EBV and SARS-CoV-2, with TCRs annotated for multiple antigens excluded. TCRdb trimmed public reads at Q25 via fastp, called clones via MiXCR and kept in-frame beta chains. Duplicate CDR3 protein sequences are folded into a single record with the most common DNA and genes. For this entry, the V and J calls and clone size follow TCRdb and not the study's own pipeline. The sample table contains around 84,000 distinct CDR3 sequences; only one count was recorded for roughly 10% of them. Over 7.5% of the sample goes to the ten largest clones.

The paper's findings and limits, for the study overall: VDJdb matching was skewed toward anti-spike CD8 responses and likely underestimated virus-specific expansions by missing private and CD4 specificities.

This clonotype was found many times. There is no known antigen for this receptor. No much larger clone is present one base from it, and per-base qualities are unavailable. There are 19 amino acids in the CDR3, from cysteine to phenylalanine inclusive. Here the CDR3 DNA is all that survives: 57 bases in frame from base 1. This was a case-control study nested in a cohort of healthcare workers in London, UK, who had nasopharyngeal swab PCR tests and blood samples taken every week. Between 23 and 31 March 2020, the week of the UK lockdown, healthcare workers were enrolled and then followed up weekly for as long as 16 weeks.

The chain couples TRBV21-1 to TRBJ1-4. TRBV21-1 is reported as a pseudogene. The TCR was taken from an adult who was a healthcare worker with PCR-confirmed SARS-CoV-2 infection or an uninfected control (not recorded which). Sequenced material: whole blood, taken at baseline. Here is the DNA: TGTGCCAGCAGCCTCACGACCTACAGAAGCCCGCCAACTAATGAAAAACTGTTTTTT. This sequence encodes CASSLTTYRSPPTNEKLFF.